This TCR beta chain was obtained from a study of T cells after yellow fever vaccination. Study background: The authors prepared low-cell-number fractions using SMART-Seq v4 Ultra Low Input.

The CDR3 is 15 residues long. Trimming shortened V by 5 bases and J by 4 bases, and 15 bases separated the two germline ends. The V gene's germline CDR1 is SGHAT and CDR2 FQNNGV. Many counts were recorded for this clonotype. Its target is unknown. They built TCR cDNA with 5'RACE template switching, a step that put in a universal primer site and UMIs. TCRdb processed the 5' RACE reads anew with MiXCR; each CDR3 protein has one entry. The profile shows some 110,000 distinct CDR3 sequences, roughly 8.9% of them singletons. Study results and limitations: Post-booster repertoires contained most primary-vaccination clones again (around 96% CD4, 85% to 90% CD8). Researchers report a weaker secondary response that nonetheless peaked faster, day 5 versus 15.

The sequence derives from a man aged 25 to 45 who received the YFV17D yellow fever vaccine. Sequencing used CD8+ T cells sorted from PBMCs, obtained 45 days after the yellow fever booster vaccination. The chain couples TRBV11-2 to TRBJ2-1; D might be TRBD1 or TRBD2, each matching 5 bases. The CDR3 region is CASSHYRDRYNEQFF. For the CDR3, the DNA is TGTGCCAGCAGCCACTACCGGGACCGATACAATGAGCAGTTCTTC.